This TCR beta chain was found in a study of post-analysis software for immune sequencing data. The study, taken as a whole, reports: Samples prepared in the same batch strongly co-clustered by F measure.

Each TCR beta cDNA library carried unique molecular identifiers. MiXCR was run by TCRdb on the PCR reads, yielding one entry per CDR3 protein. The table includes approximately 730,000 distinct CDR3 sequences, approximately 44% detected once. This clonotype was seen a handful of times. The antigen is undetermined. Sequencing was performed on blood. The TCR comes from a girl under 18 with multiple sclerosis.

The chain's CDR3 is CASSLDWIAGVEQYF. CDR3 DNA sequence: TGCGCCAGCAGCTTGGACTGGATAGCGGGAGTCGAGCAGTACTTC. The chain couples TRBV5-1 to TRBJ2-7, with 9 bases matching TRBD2. This CDR3 is 15 amino acids long. Looked up from germline, CDR1 is SGHRS and CDR2 is YFSETQ. Losses at the gene ends were 0 bases for V and 6 bases for J; bases not matched to a gene: 7. The whole variable domain, remainder taken from reference TRBV5-1 and TRBJ2-7, is KAGVTQTPRYLIKTRGQQVTLSCSPISGHRSVSWYQQTPGQGLQFLFEYFSETQRNKGNFPGRFSGRQFSNSRSEMNVSTLELGDSALYLCASSLDWIAGVEQYFGPGTRLTVT.